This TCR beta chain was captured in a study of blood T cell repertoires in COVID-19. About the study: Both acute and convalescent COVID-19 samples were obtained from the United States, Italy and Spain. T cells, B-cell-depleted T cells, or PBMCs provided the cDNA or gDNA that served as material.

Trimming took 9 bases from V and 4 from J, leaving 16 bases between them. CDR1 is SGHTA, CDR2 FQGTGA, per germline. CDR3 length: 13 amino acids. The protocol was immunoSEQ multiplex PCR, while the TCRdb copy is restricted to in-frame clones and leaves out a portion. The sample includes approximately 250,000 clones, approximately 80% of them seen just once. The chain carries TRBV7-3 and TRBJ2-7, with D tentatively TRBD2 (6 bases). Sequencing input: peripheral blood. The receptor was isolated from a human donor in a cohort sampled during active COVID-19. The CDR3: CARPPGERYEQYF. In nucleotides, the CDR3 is TGTGCCAGGCCGCCGGGGGAGCGGTACGAGCAGTACTTC.